Shown below are 21 T cell receptor beta chains from a single sample sequenced in a study of blood T cell repertoires in COVID-19 (dated by TCRdb to about 2020). The method behind the library was the immunoSEQ multiplex PCR assay. Entries here come from immuneACCESS through TCRdb and include only in-frame sequences with V and J called. Some clones fail to appear in such tables; in the studies checked, an unresolved V gene covers under half of the shortfall, and the cause of the remainder is unknown. This sample has about 120,000 clones in its table, and about 91% of those were observed once. Approximately 10% of the sample goes to the ten largest clones. Sequenced input: peripheral blood. These TCRs come from a man aged 45-65 years with acute or convalescent COVID-19.

The chain recombines TRBV27 with TRBJ2-3; 15 nucleotides line up with TRBD2. The V segment lost 6 bases and the J segment 1 base; nucleotides outside the gene matches: 8. The CDR3 spans 18 residues. Germline V gene lookup returns CDR1 MNHEY and CDR2 SMNVEV (reference sequence). The chain's CDR3 is CASSHRTSGREGTDTQYF. Here the CDR3 DNA reads TGTGCCAGCAGCCATAGGACTAGCGGGAGGGAAGGCACAGATACGCAGTATTTT.

Comment on this clone: Other DNA sequences in this specimen translate into the identical CDR3. The rearrangement links TRBV7-9 to TRBJ1-1; 8 bases are a match to TRBD1. CDR1 is SEHNR and CDR2 is FQNEAQ in the germline V gene (reference sequence). The V and J ends lost 3 bases and 4 bases, in that order; junction bases with no gene match: 1. The CDR3 has 13 amino acids. DNA for the CDR3: TGTGCCAGCAGCTTTACAGGGGGCACTGAAGCTTTCTTT. It yields the protein CASSFTGGTEAFF.

The chain links TRBV2 to TRBJ2-1, with TRBD2 matching over 10 bases. In germline, CDR1 is SNHLY, CDR2 FYNNEI. This CDR3 contains 13 residues. Unmatched junction bases numbered 5, after V lost 7 bases and J lost 8 bases. For the CDR3, the DNA is TGTGCCAGCACAAGCGGGAGGGCCTATGAGCAGTTCTTC. It translates to CASTSGRAYEQFF.

The J gene is TRBJ2-1, the V gene TRBV5-5, with 7 nucleotides matching TRBD2. V shed 4 bases, J shed 2 bases, and the junction held 6 bases outside the gene matches. CDR3 length: 15 amino acids. Germline V gives CDR1 SGHKS, CDR2 YYEKEE (reference sequence). CDR3 nucleotides: TGTGCCAGCAGCGCACGGGGGGATACCTACAATGAGCAGTTCTTC. Amino acids: CASSARGDTYNEQFF.

This clone was counted once. V is TRBV19 and J is TRBJ1-2; no clear D. The germline gives CDR1 LNHDA, CDR2 SQIVND (reference sequence). The CDR3 consists of 13 residues. The V end lost 5 bases, the J end lost 5 bases, and 12 bases lay between the germline ends. For the CDR3, the DNA is TGTGCCAGTAGTTATCAGGAAGCTTATGGCTACACCTTC. As protein: CASSYQEAYGYTF.

The chain combines TRBV5-1 with TRBJ2-2; possible D gene TRBD1, 5 bases. This CDR3 has 15 amino acids. V was trimmed by 3 bases and J by 0 bases, leaving 9 bases between them. Germline V CDR1 and CDR2: SGHRS, YFSETQ. The CDR3 protein is CASSWGGSNTGELFF. For the CDR3, the DNA is TGCGCCAGCAGCTGGGGCGGCTCGAACACCGGGGAGCTGTTTTTT. Full variable domain (remainder filled in from reference TRBV5-1 and TRBJ2-2): KAGVTQTPRYLIKTRGQQVTLSCSPISGHRSVSWYQQTPGQGLQFLFEYFSETQRNKGNFPGRFSGRQFSNSRSEMNVSTLELGDSALYLCASSWGGSNTGELFFGEGSRLTVL.

Notes on this clone: The sample contains more than one DNA sequence encoding this CDR3. The genes are TRBV2 and TRBJ1-1; 8 nucleotides align to TRBD1. CDR1 and CDR2 (germline): SNHLY, FYNNEI. The CDR3 sequence is 14 residues long. J gave up 4 bases and V 2 bases, and 3 bases lay outside the gene matches. CDR3 nucleotide sequence: TGTGCCAGCAGTGAAAGAACAGGGGGCACTGAAGCTTTCTTT. Translated: CASSERTGGTEAFF.

V and J are TRBV5-1 and TRBJ1-2; weak D call: TRBD1 (5 bases). This CDR3 is 14 amino acids long. Germline V gene lookup returns CDR1 SGHRS and CDR2 YFSETQ. Trimming pared 1 base from V and 2 bases from J, leaving 9 bases between. CDR3 sequence: CASSLQGRNYGYTF. DNA for the CDR3: TGCGCCAGCAGCTTGCAGGGTAGGAACTATGGCTACACCTTC.

The rearrangement uses TRBV19 and TRBJ1-4, with no clear D. The CDR3 consists of 13 residues. Trimming shortened V by 5 bases and J by 13 bases, and 17 bases separated the two germline ends. Germline V gene data show CDR1 as LNHDA and CDR2 as SQIVND (reference sequence). The CDR3 DNA reads as TGTGCCAGTAGTCGGGCCTTTCTGGAGGGACTGTTTTTT. Protein product: CASSRAFLEGLFF.

The rearrangement uses TRBV6-5 and TRBJ2-1; 7 positions match TRBD1. In germline, CDR1 is MNHEY, CDR2 SVGAGI. The CDR3 covers 14 residues. V lost 11 bases, J lost 4 bases, and 11 bases stayed unmatched. The CDR3 region has the DNA TGTGCCGGACTTTCTACAGGGGCATACAATGAGCAGTTCTTC. This sequence encodes CAGLSTGAYNEQFF.

A word on this clone: Other DNA sequences of this sample code for an identical CDR3. The chain has TRBV5-1 and TRBJ1-2; no firm D call. Trimming removed 0 bases from V and 2 bases from J, with 5 bases in between. From germline, CDR1 is SGHRS and CDR2 YFSETQ. The CDR3 loop spans 13 amino acids. The DNA for the CDR3 is TGCGCCAGCAGCTTGGGTGGCAACTATGGCTACACCTTC. This gives the protein CASSLGGNYGYTF.

This clone was seen once. The genes are TRBV5-6 and TRBJ1-1; TRBD1 agrees at 8 bases. This CDR3 is built from 14 residues. The germline gives CDR1 SGHDT, CDR2 YYEEEE. Germline trimming cut 4 bases from V and 5 bases from J; bases unmatched to any gene: 7. CDR3 loop: CASSLTGVGTEAFF. The CDR3 DNA sequence: TGTGCCAGCAGCCTGACAGGGGTCGGGACTGAAGCTTTCTTT.

J is TRBJ1-2 and V is TRBV5-1; 7 bases line up with TRBD1. The ends lost 4 bases at V and 4 bases at J; junction bases unmatched: 7. The CDR3 is 14 amino acids. Germline CDR1 and CDR2: SGHRS and YFSETQ. CDR3 residues: CASSLGQLGYGYTF. The CDR3 bases are TGCGCCAGCAGCCTGGGACAGTTGGGCTATGGCTACACCTTC.

The rearrangement links TRBV27 to TRBJ2-7; D gene unclear. This CDR3 has 12 residues. V was trimmed by 2 bases and J by 6 bases, leaving 8 bases between them. Germline V gene sequence: CDR1 MNHEY, CDR2 SMNVEV (reference sequence). Written as DNA, the CDR3 is TGTGCCAGCAGTTTAAACAATCTCGAGCAGTACTTC. It translates to CASSLNNLEQYF.

The CDR3 coding sequence is TGTGCCAGCAGTCACACTAGCGGGGGCTCCTACGAGCAGTACTTC. Translated: CASSHTSGGSYEQYF. The gene calls are TRBV28 and TRBJ2-7; 11 bases map to TRBD2. V trimming: 5 bases; J trimming: 0 bases; junction bases outside the gene matches: 3. Per the germline V gene, CDR1 is MDHEN and CDR2 is SYDVKM. The CDR3 is 15 residues long.

This sequence joins TRBV13 and TRBJ2-3; D might be TRBD2 (6 bases). Trimming removed 2 bases from V and 4 bases from J, with 28 bases in between. CDR1 and CDR2 (germline): PRHDT, FYEKMQ (reference sequence). The CDR3 has 20 amino acids. The CDR3 region is CASSLTGLRAGYSTPDTQYF. CDR3 nucleotide sequence: TGTGCCAGCAGCTTAACTGGGTTAAGGGCGGGATATAGCACCCCAGATACGCAGTATTTT.

This chain connects TRBV19 to TRBJ1-5, with D perhaps matching TRBD1 (6 bases). V lost 3 bases to trimming and J lost 4 bases, with 13 bases between them. The CDR3 is 15 residues long. Germline CDR1 reads LNHDA; CDR2 reads SQIVND (reference sequence). This chain's CDR3 is CASSITGTPNQPQHF. The CDR3 DNA is TGTGCCAGTAGTATCACCGGGACACCTAATCAGCCCCAGCATTTT.

This chain connects TRBV25-1 to TRBJ1-3; D is undetermined. Germline lookup yields CDR1 MGHDK and CDR2 SYGVNS. The CDR3 runs to 13 residues. V was clipped by 3 bases and J by 4 bases, with 7 bases between them. CDR3 sequence (DNA): TGTGCCAGCAGTGACAGTGGCGGAAACACCATATATTTT. Its protein product is CASSDSGGNTIYF. Based on the CDR3 plus reference TRBV25-1 and TRBJ1-3, the full variable domain is EADIYQTPRYLVIGTGKKITLECSQTMGHDKMYWYQQDPGMELHLIHYSYGVNSTEKGDLSSESTVSRIRTEHFPLTLESARPSHTSQYLCASSDSGGNTIYFGEGSWLTVV.

The chain joins TRBV5-1 to TRBJ1-3; D is undetermined. CDR3 length: 17 residues. Germline-derived CDR1 and CDR2 are SGHRS and YFSETQ. Trimming pared 0 bases from V and 0 bases from J, leaving 13 bases between. CDR3 nucleotide sequence: TGCGCCAGCAGCTTGGTCCCCGTGAAGCTCTCTGGAAACACCATATATTTT. Amino acids: CASSLVPVKLSGNTIYF.

The V and J genes are TRBV28 and TRBJ1-3; D is unresolved. The CDR3 runs to 15 residues. The V end lost 3 bases, the J end lost 0 bases, and 9 bases lay between the germline ends. Per the germline V gene, CDR1 is MDHEN and CDR2 is SYDVKM. Here the CDR3 reads CASSLRILSGNTIYF. In nucleotides, the CDR3 is TGTGCCAGCAGTTTGAGGATCCTCTCTGGAAACACCATATATTTT.

J is TRBJ2-7 and V is TRBV4-1; no reliable D call. CDR3 size: 13 residues. The germline V gene has CDR1 MGHRA and CDR2 YSYEKL. Trimming cost V 3 bases and J 0 bases, with 6 bases left between them. Here the CDR3 DNA reads TGCGCCAGCAGCCAGGCCCACTCCTACGAGCAGTACTTC. The encoded protein is CASSQAHSYEQYF.